This T cell receptor beta chain was captured by sequencing in a study of T cell responses to AZD1222 COVID-19 vaccine. The assay was immunoSEQ multiplex PCR, and TCRdb's table has in-frame clones only and misses some. In the table there are 150,000 or so clones, 91% of which are singletons. Germline CDR1 reads LGHNA; CDR2 reads YSLEER. CDR3 length equals 19 residues. Trimming took off 0 bases at V and 0 bases at J, with 18 bases between the two ends. The sequenced sample was peripheral blood, obtained on day 0 of AZD1222 vaccination. V usage is TRBV4-3 and J usage is TRBJ2-1; D is possibly TRBD2 (6 bases). The sequence was collected from an adult in good health. The CDR3 spells CASSQDRVPGGSSYNEQFF. The CDR3 DNA reads as TGCGCCAGCAGCCAAGATCGGGTCCCTGGGGGGAGCTCCTACAATGAGCAGTTCTTC.